This T cell receptor (beta chain) was obtained from a study of cytomegalovirus exposure and HLA in healthy donors. Germline CDR1 and CDR2: MNHNY and SVGAGI (reference sequence). The CDR3 runs to 15 residues. Primers: 60 Vbeta forward and 13 Jbeta reverse. The table came from immunoSEQ multiplex PCR; TCRdb's copy has only in-frame clones and leaves some out. The sample includes about 40,000 clones, around 86% of them seen just once. As regards this clone: Sequence at one end of the junction differs from germline and may be a read error.

The sequence came from a woman aged 35 to 49 in good health and CMV-seropositive. Sequenced sample: PBMCs. The J gene is TRBJ2-7, the V gene TRBV6-6; D might be TRBD1 (6 bases). CDR3 sequence reads: CASSSSQGSSYGQYF. DNA of the CDR3: TGTGCCAGCAGTTCGAGTCAGGGGAGCTCCTACGGGCAGTACTTC.